This T cell receptor (beta chain) was retrieved from a study of blood T cell repertoires in COVID-19. CDR1 SGHAT and CDR2 FQNNGV come from the germline V gene. The V and J ends lost 2 bases and 7 bases respectively, with 9 bases between them. The CDR3 loop spans 14 amino acids. Clones were sequenced by immunoSEQ multiplex PCR, and TCRdb holds only the in-frame ones, with some missing. Of tens of thousands of clones listed, 86% are singletons. Seattle patients were enrolled while actively infected and followed longitudinally. The sample consisted of peripheral blood. This chain connects TRBV11-2 to TRBJ1-6, with D perhaps matching TRBD1 (6 bases). This TCR derives from a man aged 40-49 years with COVID-19, enrolled during active disease. CDR3 sequence reads: CASSLPGDNSPLHF. The CDR3 region has the DNA TGTGCCAGCAGCTTACCAGGGGACAATTCACCCCTCCACTTT.